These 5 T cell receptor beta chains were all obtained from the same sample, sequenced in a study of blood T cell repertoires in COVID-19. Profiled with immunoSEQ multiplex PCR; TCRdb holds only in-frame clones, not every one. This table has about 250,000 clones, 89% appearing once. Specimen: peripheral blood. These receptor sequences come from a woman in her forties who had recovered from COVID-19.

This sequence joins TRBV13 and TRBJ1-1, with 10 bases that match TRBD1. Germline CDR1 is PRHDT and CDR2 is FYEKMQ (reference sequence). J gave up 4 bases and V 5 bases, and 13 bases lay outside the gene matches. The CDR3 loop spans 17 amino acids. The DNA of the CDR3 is TGTGCCAGCAGCAAAGGACAGGGGGGAACCTTGGGCACTGAAGCTTTCTTT. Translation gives CASSKGQGGTLGTEAFF.

CDR3 sequence: CASSVGTSGQETQYF. The CDR3 coding sequence is TGTGCCAGCAGCGTCGGGACTAGCGGGCAAGAGACCCAGTACTTC. The chain joins TRBV7-9 to TRBJ2-5; 12 bases line up with TRBD2. The J segment lost 2 bases and the V segment lost 5 bases, leaving 3 bases of the junction unmatched. This CDR3 has 15 residues. CDR1 is SEHNR and CDR2 is FQNEAQ in the germline V gene (reference sequence).

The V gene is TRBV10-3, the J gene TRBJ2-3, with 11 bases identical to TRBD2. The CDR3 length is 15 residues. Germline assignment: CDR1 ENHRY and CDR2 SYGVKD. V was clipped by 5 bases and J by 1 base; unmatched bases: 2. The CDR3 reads CAISLSGRGTDTQYF. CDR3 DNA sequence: TGTGCCATCAGTCTTAGCGGGAGGGGCACAGATACGCAGTATTTT.

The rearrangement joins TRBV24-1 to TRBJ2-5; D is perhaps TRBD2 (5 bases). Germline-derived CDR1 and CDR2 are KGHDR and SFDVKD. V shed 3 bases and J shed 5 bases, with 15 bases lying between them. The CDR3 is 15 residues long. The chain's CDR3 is CATSDPSLGRETQYF. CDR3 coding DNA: TGTGCCACCAGTGATCCTAGCCTAGGGCGGGAGACCCAGTACTTC.

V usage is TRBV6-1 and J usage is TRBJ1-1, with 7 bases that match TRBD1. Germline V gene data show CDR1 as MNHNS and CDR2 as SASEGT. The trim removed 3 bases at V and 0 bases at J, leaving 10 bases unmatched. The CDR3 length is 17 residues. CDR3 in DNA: TGTGCCAGCAGTGATCCGATAACAGGGGAGTTGAACACTGAAGCTTTCTTT. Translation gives CASSDPITGELNTEAFF.